Below, 10 T cell receptor beta chains from the same sample are listed, as sequenced in a study of cytomegalovirus exposure and HLA in healthy donors. 60 Vbeta and 13 Jbeta primers were used in PCR. Produced via immunoSEQ multiplex PCR; TCRdb's table is partial and in-frame only. The sample holds about 160,000 clones, around 84% seen once. The material sequenced was PBMCs. The receptor set was obtained from a man aged 18 to 35 in good health and CMV-seropositive.

This clone was picked up one time. The chain has TRBV19 and TRBJ2-4, with D possibly being TRBD1 (6 bases). Trimming pared 7 bases from V and 4 bases from J, leaving 20 bases between. This CDR3 comprises 16 residues. CDR1 is LNHDA, CDR2 SQIVND, per germline (reference sequence). The CDR3 nucleotides read TGTGCCAGTACCCCCGGGCAGGGGTGGGGAAAAAACATTCAGTACTTC. Translated: CASTPGQGWGKNIQYF.

The J gene is TRBJ1-4, the V gene TRBV5-4; D is possibly TRBD1 (6 bases). Germline V gene sequence: CDR1 SGHNT, CDR2 YYREEE (reference sequence). The length of the CDR3 is 13 residues. The V end was cut by 4 bases, the J end by 5 bases, with 9 bases between. CDR3 sequence: CASSRDKNEKLFF. CDR3 nucleotides: TGTGCCAGCAGCCGGGACAAGAATGAAAAACTGTTTTTT.

V usage is TRBV5-6 and J usage is TRBJ1-2; D not resolved. CDR3 length: 16 amino acids. Germline-derived CDR1 and CDR2 are SGHDT and YYEEEE. V was shortened by 1 base and J by 5 bases, with 18 bases between the two germline ends. In nucleotides, the CDR3 is TGTGCCAGCAGCTTGTCCGGTGTTCCCATTCCATATGGCTACACCTTC. Residues: CASSLSGVPIPYGYTF. Together with reference TRBV5-6 and TRBJ1-2, the CDR3 gives the full variable domain: DAGVTQSPTHLIKTRGQQVTLRCSPKSGHDTVSWYQQALGQGPQFIFQYYEEEERQRGNFPDRFSGHQFPNYSSELNVNALLLGDSALYLCASSLSGVPIPYGYTFGSGTRLTVV.

The chain uses TRBV9 and TRBJ1-2; D ambiguous. Germline V gene data show CDR1 as SGDLS and CDR2 as YYNGEE. The CDR3 runs 15 residues. The ends were cut back, 0 bases at V and 6 bases at J, with 15 bases in the middle. For the CDR3, the DNA is TGTGCCAGCAGCGTAGCTTCTTACAGATCCCATGGCTACACCTTC. It specifies CASSVASYRSHGYTF.

This clone was counted once. The chain recombines TRBV15 with TRBJ1-5; 8 bases align to TRBD1. The CDR3 runs to 16 residues. Germline V gene lookup returns CDR1 LNHNV and CDR2 YYDKDF (reference sequence). With 5 bases clipped from V and 9 bases from J, the junction kept 15 bases outside the gene matches. CDR3 sequence: CATSVANLGQGGPQHF. CDR3 in DNA: TGTGCCACCAGCGTAGCCAACCTCGGACAGGGCGGGCCCCAGCATTTT.

The chain has TRBV14 and TRBJ1-6; D possibly corresponds to TRBD1 (5 bases). V lost 0 bases and J 10 bases, leaving 10 bases between the germline ends. The germline V gene has CDR1 SGHDN and CDR2 FVKESK. The CDR3 contains 14 residues. For the CDR3, the DNA is TGTGCCAGCAGCCAAGATGGGGCCCGGTCACCCCTCCACTTT. Translated, it gives CASSQDGARSPLHF.

The chain links TRBV11-2 to TRBJ1-3; D unclear. Per the germline V gene, CDR1 is SGHAT and CDR2 is FQNNGV. The CDR3 loop spans 15 amino acids. Deletions cut 3 bases from V and 1 base from J, with 10 bases between. CDR3 sequence: CASSLHYVSGNTIYF. The CDR3 bases are TGTGCCAGCAGCTTGCACTACGTTTCTGGAAACACCATATATTTT.

The rearrangement joins TRBV29-1 to TRBJ2-7; TRBD1 agrees at 12 bases. The CDR3 extends over 15 amino acids. Unmatched junction bases numbered 10, after V lost 5 bases and J lost 5 bases. CDR1 is SQVTM, CDR2 ANQGSEA, per germline. The CDR3 DNA reads as TGCAGCGTTCGGCCAAGGGGGACAGGGGGCGACGAGCAGTACTTC. This gives the protein CSVRPRGTGGDEQYF.

The V gene is TRBV2, the J gene TRBJ1-1, with 8 bases identical to TRBD1. Germline V gene sequence: CDR1 SNHLY, CDR2 FYNNEI. V was pared by 7 bases and J by 6 bases, with 10 bases of the junction left unmatched. The CDR3 totals 14 residues. The CDR3: CASMVDRGSAEAFF. DNA of the CDR3: TGTGCCAGCATGGTCGACAGGGGATCCGCTGAAGCTTTCTTT.

This clone was counted a single time. Other DNA sequences within the sample encode an identical CDR3. V is TRBV5-1 and J is TRBJ2-3; the D gene is possibly TRBD2 (6 bases). The CDR3 has 14 residues. Germline-derived CDR1 and CDR2 are SGHRS and YFSETQ. The V gene lost 2 bases and the J gene lost 1 base, with 8 bases spanning the gap. The CDR3 spells CASSFGGGTDTQYF. CDR3 DNA: TGCGCCAGCAGCTTTGGAGGGGGCACAGATACGCAGTATTTT.